Shown below are 2 T cell receptor beta chains from a single sample sequenced in a study of T cell repertoires in cytomegalovirus infection. In TCRdb, the reads were re-called with MiXCR into one record per CDR3 protein. The sample contains about 440,000 distinct CDR3 sequences, 30% to 40% of which appear only once. The material sequenced was PBMCs. Every receptor here comes from a human donor in good health (CMV status not recorded). Some clones in this sample may be carry-over from other donors' samples.

This clonotype has at least ten counts. The V call is TRBV7-2, the J call TRBJ2-5; TRBD1 aligns across 8 bases. V shed 1 base and J 0 bases; nucleotides not matched to a gene: 7. The germline V gene has CDR1 SGHTA and CDR2 FQGNSA. The CDR3 sequence is 17 residues long. The CDR3 region has the DNA TGTGCCAGCAGCTTAGGTCCCGCAGGGGGCTACCAAGAGACCCAGTACTTC. Protein product: CASSLGPAGGYQETQYF.

V gene TRBV6-5 combines with J gene TRBJ1-6; 7 positions agree with TRBD1. The CDR3 is 13 residues long. CDR1 MNHEY and CDR2 SVGAGI come from the germline V gene. The V gene end was trimmed by 7 bases and the J gene end by 4 bases; junction bases not matched to a gene: 1. CDR3 bases: TGTGCCAGCAAGGGACAGTATAATTCACCCCTCCACTTT. This encodes CASKGQYNSPLHF.